The 19 T cell receptor beta chains reported below all come from one sample, sequenced in a study of T cell clusters in autoimmune cytopenias. Each sample's input was 200 to 300 ng genomic DNA, 35,000 to 40,000 genome equivalents. Multiplex touch-down PCR amplified TRB using TRB-A and TRB-B pools in one tube. For each CDR3 protein, TCRdb gives one entry from its re-call of the multiplex PCR reads, without DNA. This sample contains 6,500 to 8,500 distinct CDR3 sequences. The sample was peripheral blood. These receptors were obtained from a human donor with an autoimmune cytopenia or autoimmune hepatitis (not recorded which).

This clonotype shows up as medium-sized (0.01 to 0.1%) by frequency. V is TRBV6-5 and J is TRBJ2-3. In germline, CDR1 is MNHEY, CDR2 SVGAGI. The CDR3 spans 13 residues. The CDR3 protein is CASSYPNTDTQYF.

V gene TRBV27 combines with J gene TRBJ1-2. Germline CDR1 is MNHEY and CDR2 is SMNVEV (reference sequence). The CDR3 contains 15 residues. CDR3: CASSLSSQSGYGYTF.

The chain combines TRBV10-2 with TRBJ2-1. There are 16 residues in the CDR3. Germline loops: CDR1 WSHSY, CDR2 SAAADI. CDR3 loop: CASSNPATGLYNEQFF.

The genes are TRBV7-9 and TRBJ1-6; TCRdb outputs TRBD1, but without DNA this stays unchecked. There are 19 residues in the CDR3. Germline V lookup: CDR1 SEHNR, CDR2 FQNEAQ (reference sequence). This chain's CDR3 is CASSLAAPGAGGSGSPLHF. The full variable domain, rest sourced from reference TRBV7-9 and TRBJ1-6, is DTGVSQNPRHKITKRGQNVTFRCDPISEHNRLYWYRQTLGQGPEFLTYFQNEAQLEKSRLLSDRFSAERPKGSFSTLEIQRTEQGDSAMYLCASSLAAPGAGGSGSPLHFGNGTRLTVT.

The chain carries TRBV7-8 and TRBJ2-3. CDR3 length equals 12 residues. Germline CDR1 is SGHVS and CDR2 is FQNEAQ. This chain's CDR3 is CASSPRGDTQYF. Together with reference TRBV7-8 and TRBJ2-3, the CDR3 gives the full variable domain: GAGVSQSPRYKVAKRGQDVALRCDPISGHVSLFWYQQALGQGPEFLTYFQNEAQLDKSGLPSDRFFAERPEGSVSTLKIQRTQQEDSAVYLCASSPRGDTQYFGPGTRLTVL.

This clonotype ranks as medium-sized in terms of frequency. This chain links TRBV20-1 with TRBJ2-2; TCRdb calls TRBD1, which cannot be checked without DNA. From germline, CDR1 is DFQATT and CDR2 SNEGSKA (reference sequence). CDR3 length: 15 residues. This CDR3 reads CSASPRDRVTGELFF.

This rearrangement joins TRBV20-1 to TRBJ2-3; the D call of TRBD2 rests on TCRdb alone, since no DNA is present to check it. The CDR3 spans 15 residues. Germline V gene lookup returns CDR1 DFQATT and CDR2 SNEGSKA (reference sequence). CDR3: CSATSGTYSTDTQYF.

The genes are TRBV19 and TRBJ2-2; checking the TCRdb D call of TRBD1 is not possible without DNA. Germline V gene sequence: CDR1 LNHDA, CDR2 SQIVND (reference sequence). This CDR3 is 16 amino acids long. The CDR3 loop is CASRILGQGVTGELFF.

The genes are TRBV12-3 or TRBV12-4 and TRBJ2-2. The CDR3 consists of 16 residues. This CDR3 is CASSFDLSGNTGELFF.

The J gene is TRBJ2-5, the V gene TRBV7-2; as DNA is missing, the TRBD2 call by TCRdb cannot be tested. Per the germline V gene, CDR1 is SGHTA and CDR2 is FQGNSA. The CDR3 is 16 residues long. This CDR3 is CASSLDLAGGRETQYF.

The V gene is TRBV12-3 or TRBV12-4, the J gene TRBJ2-7; TCRdb outputs TRBD2, but without DNA this stays unchecked. This CDR3 contains 14 residues. CDR3 in amino acids: CASTMGLAGVEQYF.

This clonotype is deemed medium-sized by its frequency. The CDR3 spells CASSGTDNYGYTF. The chain uses TRBV27 and TRBJ1-2; as DNA is missing, the TRBD1 call by TCRdb cannot be tested. The CDR3 is 13 residues long. Per the germline V gene, CDR1 is MNHEY and CDR2 is SMNVEV (reference sequence).

The V and J genes are TRBV10-2 and TRBJ2-7; TCRdb picks TRBD1, but there is no DNA to check that call. The germline gives CDR1 WSHSY, CDR2 SAAADI. CDR3 length: 13 amino acids. Here the CDR3 reads CASSEAGVWEQYF.

The chain is built from TRBV5-1 and TRBJ2-1; as DNA is missing, the TRBD2 call by TCRdb cannot be tested. This CDR3 contains 14 residues. In germline, CDR1 is SGHRS, CDR2 YFSETQ. The CDR3: CASSLDSSGNEQFF.

This chain connects TRBV5-4 to TRBJ2-6; TCRdb calls TRBD1, which cannot be checked without DNA. The CDR3 has 17 amino acids. CDR1 is SGHNT, CDR2 YYREEE, per germline (reference sequence). CDR3 sequence reads: CASSSRQGAAGANVLTF.

The chain employs TRBV5-4 and TRBJ1-2; TCRdb indicates TRBD1, and absent DNA this call remains unverified. From germline, CDR1 is SGHNT and CDR2 YYREEE (reference sequence). The CDR3 loop spans 14 amino acids. The CDR3 protein is CASSPTGGEDGYTF.

The chain combines TRBV19 with TRBJ2-3; TCRdb indicates TRBD2, and absent DNA this call remains unverified. Germline CDR1 reads LNHDA; CDR2 reads SQIVND (reference sequence). CDR3 length equals 15 residues. The CDR3 protein is CASSMAARRGDTQYF.

The chain carries TRBV5-1 and TRBJ1-2; without DNA, the TCRdb call of TRBD1 cannot be checked. The germline gives CDR1 SGHRS, CDR2 YFSETQ. The CDR3 consists of 16 residues. Here the CDR3 reads CASTEGQGRMGYGYTF.

By frequency, this clonotype is medium-sized. This sequence joins TRBV30 and TRBJ2-3; TCRdb outputs TRBD1, but without DNA this stays unchecked. Germline V CDR1 and CDR2: GTSNPN, SVGIG (reference sequence). The CDR3 totals 15 residues. CDR3 in amino acids: CAWSIAGGAGDTQYF.